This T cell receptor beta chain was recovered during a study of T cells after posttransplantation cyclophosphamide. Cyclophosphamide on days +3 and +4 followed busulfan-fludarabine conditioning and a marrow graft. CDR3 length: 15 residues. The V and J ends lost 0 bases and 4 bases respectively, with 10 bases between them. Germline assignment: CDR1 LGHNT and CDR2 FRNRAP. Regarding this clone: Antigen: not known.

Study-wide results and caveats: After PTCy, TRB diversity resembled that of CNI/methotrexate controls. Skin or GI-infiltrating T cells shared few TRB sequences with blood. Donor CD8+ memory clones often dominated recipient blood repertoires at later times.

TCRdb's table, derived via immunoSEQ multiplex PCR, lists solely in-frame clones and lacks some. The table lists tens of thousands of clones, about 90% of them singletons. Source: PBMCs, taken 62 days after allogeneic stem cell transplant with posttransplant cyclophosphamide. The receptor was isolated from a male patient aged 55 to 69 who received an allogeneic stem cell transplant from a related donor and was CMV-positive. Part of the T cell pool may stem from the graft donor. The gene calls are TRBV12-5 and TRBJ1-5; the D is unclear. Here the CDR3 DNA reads TGTGCTAGTGGTTTGGTACGGGGAGAGAATCAGCCCCAGCATTTT. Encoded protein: CASGLVRGENQPQHF.